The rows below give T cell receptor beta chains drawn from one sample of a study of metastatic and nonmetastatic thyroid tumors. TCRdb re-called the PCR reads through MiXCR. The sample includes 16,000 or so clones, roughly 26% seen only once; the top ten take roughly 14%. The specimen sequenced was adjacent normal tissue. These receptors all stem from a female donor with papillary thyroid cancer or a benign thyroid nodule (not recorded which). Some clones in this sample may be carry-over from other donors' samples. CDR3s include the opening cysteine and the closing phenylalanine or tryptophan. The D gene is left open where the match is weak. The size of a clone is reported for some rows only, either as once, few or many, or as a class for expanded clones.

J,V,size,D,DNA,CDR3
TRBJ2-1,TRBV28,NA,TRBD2,TGTGCCAGCACCCCCCGGGGGCTAGCGGGATACAATGAGCAGTTCTTC,CASTPRGLAGYNEQFF
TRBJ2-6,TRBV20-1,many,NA,TGCAGTGCTTCCCCACCCGCGCGAGGGTCCGGGGCCAACGTCCTGACTTTC,CSASPPARGSGANVLTF
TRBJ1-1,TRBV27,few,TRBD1,TGTGCCAGCAGTTCTGGACAGGCAAACACTGAAGCTTTCTTT,CASSSGQANTEAFF
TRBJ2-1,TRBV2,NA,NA,TGTGCCAGCAGTCTTGGGCGTTTGGATGAGCAGTTCTTC,CASSLGRLDEQFF
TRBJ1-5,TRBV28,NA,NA,TGTGCCAGCAGTTTAGGGGGATCAAGAGCCCAGCATTTT,CASSLGGSRAQHF
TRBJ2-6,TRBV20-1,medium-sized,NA,TGCAGTGCTAGAGGTGGGGCTGGGGCCAACGTCCTGACTTTC,CSARGGAGANVLTF
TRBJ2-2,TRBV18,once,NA,TGTGCCAGCTCATCAGACCTGAACACCGGGGAGCTGTTTTTT,CASSSDLNTGELFF
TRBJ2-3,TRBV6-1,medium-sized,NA,TGTGCCAGCAGTGAACTGGGGGTCACTAGCACAGATACGCAGTATTTT,CASSELGVTSTDTQYF
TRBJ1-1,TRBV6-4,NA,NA,TGTGCCAGCAGTGAGGGGTCGAACACTGAAGCTTTCTTT,CASSEGSNTEAFF
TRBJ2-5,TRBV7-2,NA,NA,TGTGCCAGCAGCCCGAAGTGGGGGGTCATGGAGACCCAGTACTTC,CASSPKWGVMETQYF
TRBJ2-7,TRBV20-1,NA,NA,TGCAGTGCTAGAGATGAAGCGGGTGCTTGGGAGCAGTACTTC,CSARDEAGAWEQYF
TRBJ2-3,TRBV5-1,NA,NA,TGCGCCAGCAGCTTGTTTGAGGGATCAGATACGCAGTATTTT,CASSLFEGSDTQYF
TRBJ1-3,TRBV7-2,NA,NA,TGTGCCAGCAGCTCCGGACGGTTCTCTGGAAACACCATATATTTT,CASSSGRFSGNTIYF
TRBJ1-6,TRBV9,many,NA,TGTGCCAGCAGCCCAAGTAATTCACCCCTCCACTTT,CASSPSNSPLHF
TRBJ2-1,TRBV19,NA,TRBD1,TGTGCCAGTAGTCTTCCGGGACAGGGGTACAATGAGCAGTTCTTC,CASSLPGQGYNEQFF
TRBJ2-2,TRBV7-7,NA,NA,TGTGCTAGCAGCTCGGACACCACTACCGGGGAGCTGTTTTTT,CASSSDTTTGELFF
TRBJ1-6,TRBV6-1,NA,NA,TGTGCCAGCAGGATCAGGTGGCAGGATTCACCCCTCCACTTT,CASRIRWQDSPLHF
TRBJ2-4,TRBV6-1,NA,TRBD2,TGTGCCAGCAGTCTTAGGACTAGCGGAGGAAACATTCAGTACTTC,CASSLRTSGGNIQYF
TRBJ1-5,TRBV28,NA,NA,TGTGCCAGCAGTTTGTCCGCAGGGCCCAATCAGCCCCAGCATTTT,CASSLSAGPNQPQHF
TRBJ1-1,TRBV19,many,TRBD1,TGTGCCAGTAATCTACAGGGGACGAACACTGAAGCTTTCTTT,CASNLQGTNTEAFF
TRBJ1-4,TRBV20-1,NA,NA,TGCAGTGCTCCCCGACAGGTTAATGAAAAACTGTTTTTT,CSAPRQVNEKLFF
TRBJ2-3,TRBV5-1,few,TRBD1,TGCGCCAGCCTAAGAGGGGGCAGCACAGATACGCAGTATTTT,CASLRGGSTDTQYF
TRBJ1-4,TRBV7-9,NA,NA,TGTGCCAGCAGCTTACTTCCGGGACTAGCGGGGAATGAAAAACTGTTTTTT,CASSLLPGLAGNEKLFF
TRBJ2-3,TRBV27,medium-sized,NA,TGTGCCAGCAGTTTAAGGGGGGCTAGCACAGATACGCAGTATTTT,CASSLRGASTDTQYF